What follows describes a single T cell receptor (beta chain). What it binds is not known. Clones were read by immunoSEQ multiplex PCR, and TCRdb kept only the in-frame ones, dropping some. The sample holds 120,000 to 150,000 clones, about 88% seen once. The sample originates from a study of cytomegalovirus exposure and HLA in healthy donors. Points from the study as a whole: The tendency of first-cohort TCR clusters to co-occur in the roughly 120 validation repertoires was identified by a subsequent analysis. The study flagged about 150 TCR beta chains as cytomegalovirus-associated. Researchers reported that a few CMV-associated chains were confirmed in vitro as CMV antigen-specific. Rare TCR sequences dominated, though some public TCRs recurred in many donors.

The V gene's germline CDR1 is SGHVS and CDR2 FQNEAQ. Trimming cost V 5 bases and J 0 bases, with 14 bases left between them. The CDR3 length is 17 residues. This receptor was identified in a woman between 18 and 30 years old in good health and CMV-seropositive. The chain combines TRBV7-8 with TRBJ2-6; D is unresolved. Sequenced input: PBMCs. The CDR3 sequence is CASSAAEIGSGANVLTF. In DNA form, the CDR3 reads TGTGCCAGCAGCGCCGCCGAGATCGGCTCTGGGGCCAACGTCCTGACTTTC.